This T cell receptor (beta chain) was recorded in a study of blood T cell repertoires in COVID-19. CDR1 SGHAT and CDR2 FQNNGV come from the germline V gene. CDR3 size: 15 residues. V was clipped by 3 bases and J by 7 bases; unmatched bases: 8. Assay: immunoSEQ multiplex PCR; the TCRdb copy retains only in-frame clones and omits some. The table shows 200,000 to 250,000 clones, with nearly 90% occurring only once. The specimen sequenced was peripheral blood. V is TRBV11-2 and J is TRBJ2-7; 11 nucleotides agree with TRBD1. This TCR was recovered from a woman aged 35 to 49 who had recovered from COVID-19. CDR3 sequence reads: CASSFDGQGAGEQYF. CDR3 DNA: TGTGCCAGCAGCTTTGACGGACAGGGGGCTGGGGAGCAGTACTTC.